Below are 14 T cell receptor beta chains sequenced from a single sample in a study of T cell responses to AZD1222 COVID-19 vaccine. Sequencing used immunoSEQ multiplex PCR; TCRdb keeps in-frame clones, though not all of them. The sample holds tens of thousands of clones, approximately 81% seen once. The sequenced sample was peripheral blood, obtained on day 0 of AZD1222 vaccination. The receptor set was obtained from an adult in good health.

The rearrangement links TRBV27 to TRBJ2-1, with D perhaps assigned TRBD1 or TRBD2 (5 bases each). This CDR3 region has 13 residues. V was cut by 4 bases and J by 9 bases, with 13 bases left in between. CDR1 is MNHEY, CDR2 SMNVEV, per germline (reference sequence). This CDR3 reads CASSSPPGSEQFF. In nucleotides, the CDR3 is TGTGCCAGCAGTTCCCCCCCAGGGAGTGAGCAGTTCTTC.

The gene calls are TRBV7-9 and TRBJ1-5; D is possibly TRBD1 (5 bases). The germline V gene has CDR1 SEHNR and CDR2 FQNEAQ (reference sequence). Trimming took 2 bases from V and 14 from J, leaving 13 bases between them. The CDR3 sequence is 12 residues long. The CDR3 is CASSLNSQGEHF. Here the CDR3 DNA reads TGTGCCAGCAGCTTAAACAGTCAGGGTGAGCATTTT.

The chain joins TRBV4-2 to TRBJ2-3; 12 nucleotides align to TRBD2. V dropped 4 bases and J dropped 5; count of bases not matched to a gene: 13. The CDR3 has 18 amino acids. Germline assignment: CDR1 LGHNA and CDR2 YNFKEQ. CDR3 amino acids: CASSPLEASGGAVDTQYF. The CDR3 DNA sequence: TGTGCCAGCAGCCCCCTCGAGGCTAGCGGGGGGGCGGTAGATACGCAGTATTTT.

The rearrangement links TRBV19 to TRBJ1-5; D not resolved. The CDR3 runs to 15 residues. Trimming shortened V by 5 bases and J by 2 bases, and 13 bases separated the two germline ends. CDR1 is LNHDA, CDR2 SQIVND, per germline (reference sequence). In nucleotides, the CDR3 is TGTGCCAGTAGTTCGGTGGAGGCAGGCAATCAGCCCCAGCATTTT. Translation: CASSSVEAGNQPQHF.

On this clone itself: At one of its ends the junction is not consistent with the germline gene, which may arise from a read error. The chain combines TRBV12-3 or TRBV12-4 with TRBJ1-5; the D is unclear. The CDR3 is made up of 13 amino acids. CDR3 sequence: CASSPGPNRPQHF. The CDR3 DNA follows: TGTGCCAGCAGTCCTGGGCCCAATCGGCCCCAGCATTTT.

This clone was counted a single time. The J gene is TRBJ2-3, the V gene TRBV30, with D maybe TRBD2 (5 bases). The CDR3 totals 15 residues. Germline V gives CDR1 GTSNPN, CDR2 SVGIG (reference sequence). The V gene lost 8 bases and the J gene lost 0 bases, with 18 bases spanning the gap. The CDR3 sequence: CAGEIAGRSTDTQYF. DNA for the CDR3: TGTGCCGGGGAGATCGCGGGTCGGAGCACAGATACGCAGTATTTT.

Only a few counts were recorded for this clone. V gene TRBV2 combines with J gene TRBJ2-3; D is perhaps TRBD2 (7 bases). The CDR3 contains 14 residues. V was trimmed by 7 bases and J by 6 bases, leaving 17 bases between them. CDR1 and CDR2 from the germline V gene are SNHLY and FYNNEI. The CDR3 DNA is TGTGCCAGCACAGCAGGGGCGGGGGCGGATACGCAGTATTTT. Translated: CASTAGAGADTQYF.

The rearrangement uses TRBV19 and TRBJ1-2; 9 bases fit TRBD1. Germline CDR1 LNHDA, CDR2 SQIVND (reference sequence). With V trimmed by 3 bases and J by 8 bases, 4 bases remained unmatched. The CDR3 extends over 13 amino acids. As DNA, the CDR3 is TGTGCCAGTAGTATCCGGGACAGGGACGGCTACACCTTC. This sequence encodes CASSIRDRDGYTF.

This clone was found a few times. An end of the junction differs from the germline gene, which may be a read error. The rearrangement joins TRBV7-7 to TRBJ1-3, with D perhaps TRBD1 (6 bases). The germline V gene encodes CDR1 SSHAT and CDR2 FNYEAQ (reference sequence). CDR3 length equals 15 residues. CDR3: CASSLDRNPGNTIYF. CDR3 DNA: TGTGCTAGCAGCTTAGACAGGAACCCTGGAAACACCATATATTTT.

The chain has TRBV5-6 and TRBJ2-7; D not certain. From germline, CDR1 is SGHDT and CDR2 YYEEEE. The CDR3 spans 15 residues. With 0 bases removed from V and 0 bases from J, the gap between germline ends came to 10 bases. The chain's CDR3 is CASSLVAGNSYEQYF. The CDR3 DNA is TGTGCCAGCAGCTTGGTAGCAGGCAACTCCTACGAGCAGTACTTC. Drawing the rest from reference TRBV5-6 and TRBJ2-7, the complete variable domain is DAGVTQSPTHLIKTRGQQVTLRCSPKSGHDTVSWYQQALGQGPQFIFQYYEEEERQRGNFPDRFSGHQFPNYSSELNVNALLLGDSALYLCASSLVAGNSYEQYFGPGTRLTVT.

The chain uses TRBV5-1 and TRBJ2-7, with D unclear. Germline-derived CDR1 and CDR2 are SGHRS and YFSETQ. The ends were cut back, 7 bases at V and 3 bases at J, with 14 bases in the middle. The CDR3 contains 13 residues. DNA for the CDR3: TGCGCCAGCTCCTTAAACGTCGGCTACGAGCAGTACTTC. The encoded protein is CASSLNVGYEQYF. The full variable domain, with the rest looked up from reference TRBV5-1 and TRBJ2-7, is KAGVTQTPRYLIKTRGQQVTLSCSPISGHRSVSWYQQTPGQGLQFLFEYFSETQRNKGNFPGRFSGRQFSNSRSEMNVSTLELGDSALYLCASSLNVGYEQYFGPGTRLTVT.

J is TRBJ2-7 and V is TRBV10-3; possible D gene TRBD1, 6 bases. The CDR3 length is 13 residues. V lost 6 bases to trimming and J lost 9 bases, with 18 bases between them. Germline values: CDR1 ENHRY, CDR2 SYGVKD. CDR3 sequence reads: CAIRSAQGQGQYF. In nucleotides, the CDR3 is TGTGCCATCAGGAGCGCGCAGGGGCAGGGGCAGTACTTC.

CDR3 coding DNA: TGTGCCAGCAGCTTAATCGAGAACATTCAGTACTTC. Its protein product is CASSLIENIQYF. This chain links TRBV7-9 with TRBJ2-4; no clear D gene. This CDR3 spans 12 amino acids. The germline V gene encodes CDR1 SEHNR and CDR2 FQNEAQ (reference sequence). V lost 2 bases to trimming and J lost 7 bases, with 6 bases between them.

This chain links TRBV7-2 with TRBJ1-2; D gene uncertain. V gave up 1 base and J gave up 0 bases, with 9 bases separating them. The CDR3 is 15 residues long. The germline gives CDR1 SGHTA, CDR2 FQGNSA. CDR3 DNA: TGTGCCAGCAGCTTAGATTCTGGTTCTAACTATGGCTACACCTTC. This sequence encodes CASSLDSGSNYGYTF.